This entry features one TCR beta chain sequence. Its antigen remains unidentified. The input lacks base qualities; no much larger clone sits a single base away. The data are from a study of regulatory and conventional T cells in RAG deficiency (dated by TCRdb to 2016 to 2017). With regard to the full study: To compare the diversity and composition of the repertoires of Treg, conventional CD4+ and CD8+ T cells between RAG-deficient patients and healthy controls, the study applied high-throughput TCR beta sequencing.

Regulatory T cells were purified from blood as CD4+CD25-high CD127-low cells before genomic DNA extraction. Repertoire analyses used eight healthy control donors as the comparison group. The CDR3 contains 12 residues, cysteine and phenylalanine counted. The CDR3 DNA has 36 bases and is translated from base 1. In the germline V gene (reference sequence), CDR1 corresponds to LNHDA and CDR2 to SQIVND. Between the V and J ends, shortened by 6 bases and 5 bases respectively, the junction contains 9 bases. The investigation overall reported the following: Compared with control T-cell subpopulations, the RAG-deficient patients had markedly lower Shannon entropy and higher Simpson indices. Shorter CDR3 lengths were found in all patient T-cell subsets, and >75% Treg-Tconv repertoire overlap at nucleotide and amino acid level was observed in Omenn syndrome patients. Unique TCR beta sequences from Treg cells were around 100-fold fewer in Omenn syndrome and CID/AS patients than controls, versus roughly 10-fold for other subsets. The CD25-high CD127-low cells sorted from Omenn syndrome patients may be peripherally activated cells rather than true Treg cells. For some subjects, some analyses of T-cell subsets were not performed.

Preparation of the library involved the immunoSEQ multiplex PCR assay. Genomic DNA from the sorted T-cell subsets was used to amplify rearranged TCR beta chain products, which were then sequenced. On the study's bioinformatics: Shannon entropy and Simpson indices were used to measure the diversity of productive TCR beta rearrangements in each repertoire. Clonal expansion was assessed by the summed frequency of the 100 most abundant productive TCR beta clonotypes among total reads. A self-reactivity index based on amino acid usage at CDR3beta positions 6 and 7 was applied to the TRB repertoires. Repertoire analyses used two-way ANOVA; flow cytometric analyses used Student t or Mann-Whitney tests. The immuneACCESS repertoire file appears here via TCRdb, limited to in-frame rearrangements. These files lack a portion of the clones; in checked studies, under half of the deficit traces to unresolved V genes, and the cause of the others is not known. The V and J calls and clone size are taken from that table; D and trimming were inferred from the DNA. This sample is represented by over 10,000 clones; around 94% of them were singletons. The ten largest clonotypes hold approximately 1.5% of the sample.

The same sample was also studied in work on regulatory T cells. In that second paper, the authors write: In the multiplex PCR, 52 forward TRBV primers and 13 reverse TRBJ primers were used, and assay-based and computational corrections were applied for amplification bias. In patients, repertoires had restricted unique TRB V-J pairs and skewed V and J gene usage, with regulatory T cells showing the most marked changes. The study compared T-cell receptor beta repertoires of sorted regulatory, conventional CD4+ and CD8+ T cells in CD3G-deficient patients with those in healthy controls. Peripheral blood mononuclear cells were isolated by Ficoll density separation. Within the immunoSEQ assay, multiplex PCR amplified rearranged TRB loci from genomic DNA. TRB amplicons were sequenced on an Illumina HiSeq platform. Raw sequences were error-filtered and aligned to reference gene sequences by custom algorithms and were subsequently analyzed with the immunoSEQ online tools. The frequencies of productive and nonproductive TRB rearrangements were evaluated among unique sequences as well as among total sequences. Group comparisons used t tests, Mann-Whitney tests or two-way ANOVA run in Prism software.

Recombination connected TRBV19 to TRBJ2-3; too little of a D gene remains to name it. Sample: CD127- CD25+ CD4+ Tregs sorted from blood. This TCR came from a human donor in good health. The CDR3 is CASRRQGDTQYF. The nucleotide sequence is TGTGCCAGTAGGAGGCAAGGAGATACGCAGTATTTT.